This TCR beta chain is drawn from a study of cytotoxic CD8 clonotypes in ibrutinib-treated CLL (dated by TCRdb to the early 2020s). Context from the whole study: The cohort was composed of under 12 relapsed/refractory and roughly 15 treatment-naive patients; IGHV unmutated status was identified in some 17 patients. Samples averaged approximately 260,000 productive templates and tens of thousands of productive rearrangements. Patients were still on ibrutinib when every remission and progressive disease sample was collected. Responses were partial in 24 patients and complete in 2; after median about 70 months follow-up, some 15 stayed in remission and some twelve progressed. Cryopreserved peripheral blood mononuclear cells were obtained prior to treatment, at the time of response, and at either disease progression or sustained remission. Longitudinal samples were obtainable from about 30% of the 86 participants in the trial. The response samples were drawn at a median of approximately twelve months into treatment, with a range of roughly 6 to 40 months.

The goal of deep resolution MiSeq sequencing was a depth between 1 in 1 million and 1 in 200,000 T cells, and coverage averaged 10x per clonotype. The immunoSEQ hsTCRB Kit was used to generate the TCR beta libraries. The authors' pipeline ran thus. ImmunoSEQ Data Assistant and ImmunoSEQ Analyzer were used for data analysis, and V, D and J genes were assigned according to IMGT definitions. Clonality, which ranges from 0 to 1, was calculated by subtracting the normalized Shannon entropy of productive rearrangement frequencies from one. Only overrepresented clonotypes making up at least 0.05% of each patient's repertoire were included in the public clonotype analysis. Some 13 age-matched healthy donor repertoires from immuneACCESS served as clonality controls. In its TCRdb copy, this immuneACCESS table keeps in-frame sequences only and misses some clones. Where compared with another copy, unresolved V genes explain less than half of these, and the others have no known cause. For V, J and clone size, that table is used; D and trimming come from the DNA. In this sample the table shows some 200,000 clones, over 60% of which occur a single time. The ten largest clones add up to about an eighth of the sample.

General findings and caveats noted by the study authors: Sampling times were not matched between patients in sustained remission and patients whose disease was progressing, and lymph node repertoires were not examined. Public clonotypes were rare and either shrank or stayed stable during treatment, and the rise in clonality at ibrutinib response reflected expansion of private clonotypes. At ibrutinib response clonality went up, during sustained remission it held steady, and at progression it dropped back toward baseline. Baseline clonality exceeded that of age-matched healthy donors and correlated strongly with circulating CD8+ T-cell counts.

This clone appeared a single time. No antigen is known for it. No per-base quality is available; no much larger clone lies one base away. The time point label on this specimen signifies: 24 months on ibrutinib. For TCR beta library preparation, roughly 2.2 micrograms of genomic DNA were isolated from cryopreserved PBMCs. High-throughput TCR beta sequencing was performed on longitudinal blood samples from CLL patients receiving ibrutinib monotherapy. Patients were enrolled in a phase 2 open-label single-center ibrutinib monotherapy trial. The germline ends are 20 bases apart after V is trimmed by 10 bases and J by 2 bases. The CDR3 runs 16 amino acids, cysteine and phenylalanine included. Only CDR3 DNA is held: 48 bases, read in frame from base 1. The germline V gene supplies CDR1 ENHRY and CDR2 SYGVKD.

The rearranged chain carries TRBV10-3 and TRBJ2-2; matching of 7 bases hints at TRBD1 as the D gene. The TCR originated in a human donor with chronic lymphocytic leukemia. The source was PBMCs, collected after 24 months of ibrutinib treatment. This receptor carries the CDR3 CATRGRRDRNTGELFF. The sequenced DNA is TGTGCCACCAGGGGGAGGCGGGATCGAAACACCGGGGAGCTGTTTTTT.